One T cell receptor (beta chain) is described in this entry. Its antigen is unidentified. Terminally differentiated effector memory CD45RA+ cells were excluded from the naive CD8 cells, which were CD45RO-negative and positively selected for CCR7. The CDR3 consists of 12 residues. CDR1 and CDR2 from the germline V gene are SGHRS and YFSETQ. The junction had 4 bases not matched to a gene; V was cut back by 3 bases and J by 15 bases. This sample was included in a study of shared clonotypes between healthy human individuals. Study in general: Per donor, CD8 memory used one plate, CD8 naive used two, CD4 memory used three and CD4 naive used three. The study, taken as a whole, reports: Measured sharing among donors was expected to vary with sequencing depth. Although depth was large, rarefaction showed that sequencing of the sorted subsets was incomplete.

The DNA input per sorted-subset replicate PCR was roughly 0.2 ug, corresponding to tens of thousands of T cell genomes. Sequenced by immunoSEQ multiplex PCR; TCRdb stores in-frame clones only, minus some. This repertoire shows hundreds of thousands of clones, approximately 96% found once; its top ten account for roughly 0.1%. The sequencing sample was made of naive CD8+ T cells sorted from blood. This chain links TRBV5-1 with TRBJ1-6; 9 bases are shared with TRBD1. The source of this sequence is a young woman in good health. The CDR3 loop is CASSSGTGSLHF. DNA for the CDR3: TGCGCCAGCAGCTCCGGGACAGGGAGCCTCCACTTT.